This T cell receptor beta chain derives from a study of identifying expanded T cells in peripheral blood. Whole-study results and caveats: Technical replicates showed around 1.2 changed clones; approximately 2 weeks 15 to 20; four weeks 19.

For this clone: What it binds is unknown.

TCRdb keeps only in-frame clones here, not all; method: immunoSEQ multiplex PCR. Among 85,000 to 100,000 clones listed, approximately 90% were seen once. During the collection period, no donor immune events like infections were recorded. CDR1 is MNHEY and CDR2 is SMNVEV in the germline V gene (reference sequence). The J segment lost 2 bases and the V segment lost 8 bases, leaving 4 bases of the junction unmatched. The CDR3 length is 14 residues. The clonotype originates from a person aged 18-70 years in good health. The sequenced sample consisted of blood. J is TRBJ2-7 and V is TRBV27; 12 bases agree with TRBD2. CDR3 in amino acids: CASGGLAGTYEQYF. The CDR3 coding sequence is TGTGCCAGCGGCGGACTAGCGGGGACCTACGAGCAGTACTTC.